The rows below give T cell receptor beta chains drawn from one sample of a study of blood T cell repertoires in COVID-19. The repertoire was sequenced with immunoSEQ multiplex PCR; TCRdb's copy has only in-frame clones and lacks some. The table has around 81,000 clones, around nine tenths seen once. The source material was peripheral blood. These TCRs come from a woman aged 60 to 75 with acute or convalescent COVID-19. Each CDR3 is given with its conserved first and last residue. D genes are given only for firm matches. Clone size is given for some rows only: seen once, a few or many times, or a class if the clone is expanded.

clone_size	cdr3_length	v_call	j_call	d_call	cdr3_aa	cdr3_nt
.	15	TRBV5-4	TRBJ2-3	.	CASSLAIGVQDTQYF	TGTGCCAGCAGCTTGGCCATCGGGGTTCAAGATACGCAGTATTTT
.	17	TRBV28	TRBJ2-6	TRBD1	CASTSGQDLSGANVLTF	TGTGCCAGCACCTCGGGACAGGACCTCTCTGGGGCCAACGTCCTGACTTTC
.	13	TRBV10-3	TRBJ1-2	.	CAAQLTGGNGYTF	TGTGCCGCCCAATTGACAGGCGGTAACGGCTACACCTTC
.	17	TRBV7-2	TRBJ2-2	TRBD2	CASSLGLAATNTGELFF	TGTGCCAGCAGCTTAGGGCTAGCGGCCACGAACACCGGGGAGCTGTTTTTT
.	18	TRBV9	TRBJ2-1	TRBD1	CASSVAPGQGEGNNEQFF	TGTGCCAGCAGCGTAGCTCCGGGACAGGGTGAGGGGAACAATGAGCAGTTCTTC
few	12	TRBV12-3/TRBV12-4	TRBJ1-1	.	CASSLVGGSAFF	TGTGCCAGCAGTTTAGTTGGGGGCTCAGCTTTCTTT
.	12	TRBV11-2	TRBJ2-4	.	CASSFRGGTQYF	TGTGCCAGCAGCTTCCGCGGGGGCACGCAGTACTTC
.	15	TRBV5-6	TRBJ2-5	.	CASSISFGRGETQYF	TGTGCCAGCAGCATTTCCTTCGGGAGAGGGGAGACCCAGTACTTC
.	12	TRBV30	TRBJ1-2	.	CAWSWENYGYTF	TGTGCCTGGAGTTGGGAGAACTATGGCTACACCTTC
.	11	TRBV7-6	TRBJ2-2	.	CASSRGGELFF	TGTGCCAGCAGCCGGGGCGGGGAGCTGTTTTTT
.	15	TRBV28	TRBJ1-2	TRBD1	CASSSPQGGDYGYTF	TGTGCCAGCAGTTCCCCGCAGGGGGGCGACTATGGCTACACCTTC
once	15	TRBV29-1	TRBJ2-3	TRBD1	CSVEVGDRPRDTQYF	TGCAGCGTTGAAGTAGGGGACAGGCCCAGGGATACGCAGTATTTT
.	15	TRBV6-6	TRBJ1-4	.	CASSYPTRELEKLFF	TGTGCCAGCAGTTACCCAACCCGGGAACTAGAAAAACTGTTTTTT
.	16	TRBV19	TRBJ1-5	.	CASSIDAGEGNQPQHF	TGTGCCAGTAGTATAGATGCAGGGGAGGGGAATCAGCCCCAGCATTTT
.	13	TRBV18	TRBJ2-3	.	CASSPRGPDTQYF	TGTGCCAGCTCACCACGAGGGCCAGATACGCAGTATTTT
.	14	TRBV30	TRBJ2-5	TRBD2	CAWSGRPAGLTQYF	TGTGCCTGGAGCGGACGTCCAGCGGGACTGACCCAGTACTTC
.	14	TRBV20-1	TRBJ2-2	TRBD2	CSASPSGNTGELFF	TGCAGTGCTAGTCCTAGCGGCAACACCGGGGAGCTGTTTTTT
.	17	TRBV28	TRBJ2-1	TRBD1	CASSLRIWDRERYEQFF	TGTGCCAGCAGTTTAAGGATTTGGGACAGGGAAAGGTATGAGCAGTTCTTC
.	14	TRBV2	TRBJ2-1	.	CASSRIRSYNEQFF	TGTGCCAGCAGCCGAATTAGATCCTACAATGAGCAGTTCTTC
.	16	TRBV9	TRBJ2-3	TRBD2	CASSTTSGSRTDTQYF	TGTGCCAGCAGCACCACTAGCGGGAGCAGGACAGATACGCAGTATTTT
.	16	TRBV4-2	TRBJ2-1	TRBD2	CASSQDLTSGGNEQFF	TGTGCCAGCAGCCAAGATCTTACTAGCGGGGGCAATGAGCAGTTCTTC
few	15	TRBV29-1	TRBJ1-2	.	CSVEFGRGSNYGYTF	TGCAGCGTTGAATTCGGGAGGGGTTCTAACTATGGCTACACCTTC
.	16	TRBV28	TRBJ1-3	TRBD1	CASRGGQGKSGNTIYF	TGTGCCAGCAGGGGCGGACAGGGGAAATCTGGAAACACCATATATTTT
.	13	TRBV30	TRBJ2-5	TRBD1	CAWRSGGGETQYF	TGTGCCTGGAGGTCAGGGGGCGGAGAGACCCAGTACTTC
.	12	TRBV30	TRBJ1-2	.	CAWSKQGKENTF	TGTGCCTGGAGTAAACAGGGAAAGGAGAACACCTTC
.	14	TRBV27	TRBJ2-1	TRBD1	CASSLWGQYNEQFF	TGTGCCAGCAGTTTATGGGGACAGTACAATGAGCAGTTCTTC
few	16	TRBV7-8	TRBJ1-5	.	CASSAPQGRRDQPQHF	TGTGCCAGCAGCGCACCACAGGGCCGTCGGGATCAGCCCCAGCATTTT
.	13	TRBV4-2	TRBJ2-5	.	CASSQAAGETQYF	TGTGCCAGCAGCCAAGCGGCGGGGGAGACCCAGTACTTC
.	14	TRBV2	TRBJ1-4	TRBD1	CASSYRDRNEKLFF	TGTGCCAGCAGTTACCGGGACAGGAATGAAAAACTGTTTTTT
.	16	TRBV11-2	TRBJ2-1	TRBD1	CASSLDQGQPYNEQFF	TGTGCCAGCAGCTTAGATCAGGGACAGCCTTACAATGAGCAGTTCTTC
.	11	TRBV20-1	TRBJ1-2	.	CSARSEMGYTF	TGCAGTGCTAGATCAGAAATGGGCTACACCTTC
.	15	TRBV30	TRBJ1-5	TRBD1	CAWSTTGGGNQPQHF	TGTGCCTGGAGTACAACAGGGGGTGGCAATCAGCCCCAGCATTTT
once	14	TRBV7-2	TRBJ1-1	.	CASSLGWGDTEAFF	TGTGCCAGCAGCTTAGGATGGGGGGACACTGAAGCTTTCTTT
.	13	TRBV11-2	TRBJ2-5	TRBD1	CASSRDRDGTQYF	TGTGCCAGCAGTAGAGACAGGGATGGGACCCAGTACTTC
.	13	TRBV28	TRBJ2-2	.	CASSPGNTGELFF	TGTGCCAGCAGCCCCGGGAACACCGGGGAGCTGTTTTTT
.	13	TRBV5-4	TRBJ1-2	.	CASSMDRNYGYTF	TGTGCCAGCAGCATGGACAGAAACTATGGCTACACCTTC
.	14	TRBV9	TRBJ2-7	.	CASSPRGTSYEQYF	TGTGCCAGCAGCCCCAGAGGTACCTCCTACGAGCAGTACTTC
once	15	TRBV5-1	TRBJ2-5	TRBD1	CASSPGTGGQETQYF	TGCGCCAGCAGCCCCGGGACAGGGGGCCAAGAGACCCAGTACTTC
.	12	TRBV27	TRBJ1-2	.	CASSPGAGGYTF	TGTGCCAGCAGCCCAGGGGCGGGTGGCTACACCTTC
.	16	TRBV11-3	TRBJ2-7	TRBD2	CAIPSGTSGRIDEQYF	TGTGCCATCCCCTCGGGGACTAGCGGGAGGATCGACGAGCAGTACTTC
.	15	TRBV13	TRBJ2-3	TRBD1	CASSLTGTGMDTQYF	TGTGCCAGCAGCTTAACCGGGACAGGGATGGATACGCAGTATTTT
few	15	TRBV7-2	TRBJ1-6	.	CASSLAAGPNSPLHF	TGTGCCAGCAGCTTAGCGGCAGGGCCCAATTCACCCCTCCACTTT
.	15	TRBV5-1	TRBJ1-2	TRBD1	CASSLWTGANYGYTF	TGCGCCAGCAGCTTATGGACAGGAGCTAACTATGGCTACACCTTC
once	15	TRBV5-1	TRBJ2-1	.	CASSLSADSYNEQFF	TGCGCCAGCAGCTTATCAGCGGACTCCTACAATGAGCAGTTCTTC
.	14	TRBV6-2/TRBV6-3	TRBJ2-7	.	CASSLLGGAYEQYF	TGTGCCAGCAGTCTCCTAGGGGGGGCTTACGAGCAGTACTTC
.	13	TRBV12-3/TRBV12-4	TRBJ1-1	.	CASSRNMNTEAFF	TGTGCCAGCAGTCGCAACATGAACACTGAAGCTTTCTTT
.	15	TRBV27	TRBJ2-2	TRBD2	CASSLLGGLDGELFF	TGTGCCAGCAGTTTATTGGGGGGGTTAGACGGGGAGCTGTTTTTT
.	14	TRBV6-5	TRBJ1-2	.	CASSYSSPSYGYTF	TGTGCCAGCAGTTACTCGAGCCCGAGCTATGGCTACACCTTC
.	15	TRBV4-3	TRBJ1-2	.	CASSQGRSTGTGYTF	TGCGCCAGCAGCCAAGGTAGATCGACAGGCACTGGCTACACCTTC
.	15	TRBV5-8	TRBJ1-4	TRBD1	CASTPGTATNEKLFF	TGTGCCAGCACCCCCGGGACAGCGACTAATGAAAAACTGTTTTTT
.	14	TRBV19	TRBJ2-3	.	CASKQQASTDTQYF	TGTGCCAGTAAACAACAGGCTAGCACAGATACGCAGTATTTT